The 26 T cell receptor beta chains listed next were all sequenced from one sample in a study of siplizumab effects on memory and regulatory T cells. Data came from immunoSEQ multiplex PCR; TCRdb stores just in-frame clones and leaves some out. The repertoire holds under 100,000 clones, over 90% seen once, with roughly 1.3% in the top ten. Sequences were obtained from non-Treg CD4+ T cells sorted from blood. The receptors were sampled from a human donor in good health.

V is TRBV6-6 and J is TRBJ1-2, with D possibly TRBD1 on 5 matching bases. CDR1 is MNHNY, CDR2 SVGAGI, per germline (reference sequence). The CDR3 sequence is 14 residues long. Trimming stripped 8 bases from V and 3 bases from J, with 16 bases between. The CDR3 region is CASSQGSPYYGYTF. As DNA, the CDR3 is TGTGCCAGCTCTCAGGGATCCCCTTACTATGGCTACACCTTC.

V usage is TRBV27 and J usage is TRBJ2-1, with a possible D match to TRBD2 (5 bases). From germline, CDR1 is MNHEY and CDR2 SMNVEV (reference sequence). The CDR3 consists of 13 residues. V gave up 4 bases and J gave up 4 bases, with 8 bases separating them. The CDR3 DNA is TGTGCCAGCAGTTCCCAGCGGTACAATGAGCAGTTCTTC. This sequence encodes CASSSQRYNEQFF.

Only one count was recorded for this clone. The chain couples TRBV9 to TRBJ2-1, with D perhaps matching TRBD2 (7 bases). Germline CDR1 reads SGDLS; CDR2 reads YYNGEE. The CDR3 contains 16 residues. Trimming took off 0 bases at V and 7 bases at J, with 17 bases between the two ends. The CDR3 here is CASSVAVGGRNNEQFF. CDR3 bases: TGTGCCAGCAGCGTAGCTGTCGGGGGGCGAAATAATGAGCAGTTCTTC.

This clone appeared once. The CDR3 region is CASRAGTSTEAFF. The CDR3 DNA reads as TGCGCCAGCAGGGCCGGGACAAGCACTGAAGCTTTCTTT. The chain couples TRBV10-1 to TRBJ1-1, with D perhaps TRBD1 (6 bases). Trimming pared 6 bases from V and 4 bases from J, leaving 12 bases between. Per germline, CDR1 WNHNN and CDR2 SYGVQD (reference sequence). CDR3 length equals 13 residues.

This clone was seen just once. This chain joins TRBV5-1 and TRBJ1-1, with a tentative D call TRBD1 (5 bases). Trimming left V 6 bases short and J 1 base short, with 25 bases between. The germline V gene has CDR1 SGHRS and CDR2 YFSETQ. This CDR3 is 18 amino acids long. This chain's CDR3 is CASTLNPSAGPPNTEAFF. The CDR3 coding sequence is TGCGCCAGCACCCTAAATCCTTCCGCAGGGCCCCCGAACACTGAAGCTTTCTTT.

The chain couples TRBV4-2 to TRBJ1-5; D unresolved. V dropped 1 base and J dropped 0 bases, with 10 bases sitting between them. Germline loops: CDR1 LGHNA, CDR2 YNFKEQ. This CDR3 has 16 amino acids. The CDR3 sequence: CASSQGGSYSNQPQHF. CDR3 DNA sequence: TGTGCCAGCAGCCAAGGAGGGAGTTATAGCAATCAGCCCCAGCATTTT.

The chain recombines TRBV21-1 with TRBJ2-6. TRBV21-1 corresponds to a pseudogene. The CDR3 length is 19 residues. In nucleotides, the CDR3 is TGTGCCAGCAGCAGTCTTACTAGGGGCCATACGAGTCGGGCCAACGTCCTGACTTTC. Encoded protein: CASSSLTRGHTSRANVLTF.

The rearrangement links TRBV28 to TRBJ2-3; 8 bases are a match to TRBD2. Germline trimming cut 3 bases from V and 6 bases from J; bases unmatched to any gene: 11. Germline V gives CDR1 MDHEN, CDR2 SYDVKM. The CDR3 covers 16 residues. The CDR3 here is CASSLRPSGFEDTQYF. The DNA for the CDR3 is TGTGCCAGCAGTTTGAGGCCTAGCGGGTTCGAGGATACGCAGTATTTT.

The chain recombines TRBV14 with TRBJ2-5; D not certain. The CDR3 spans 15 residues. The germline CDR1 and CDR2 sequences are SGHDN and FVKESK. The V end was cut by 0 bases, the J end by 4 bases, with 12 bases between. The CDR3 DNA follows: TGTGCCAGCAGCCAAGAAGTGGTTGCAGGAGAGACCCAGTACTTC. Residues: CASSQEVVAGETQYF.

The count of this clone is one. The V call is TRBV5-1, the J call TRBJ2-3; 11 nucleotides match TRBD2. There are 16 residues in the CDR3. J lost 2 bases, V lost 5 bases, and 7 bases had no gene match. Germline-derived CDR1 and CDR2 are SGHRS and YFSETQ. CDR3 sequence (DNA): TGCGCCAGCAGTTCTAGCGGGAGGACCTCCACAGATACGCAGTATTTT. Its protein is CASSSSGRTSTDTQYF.

The table lists this clone with a count of one. This chain uses TRBV6-5 with TRBJ1-3; the D gene is possibly TRBD1 (5 bases). CDR1 is MNHEY, CDR2 SVGAGI, per germline. The CDR3 consists of 14 residues. Deletions cut 6 bases from V and 2 bases from J, with 11 bases between. The CDR3 spells CASSPRVPGNTIYF. CDR3 nucleotide sequence: TGTGCCAGCAGCCCCAGGGTCCCTGGAAACACCATATATTTT.

V usage is TRBV5-8 and J usage is TRBJ2-3; D assignment may be TRBD1 or TRBD2 (5 bases each). Trimming stripped 6 bases from V and 6 bases from J, with 20 bases between. The CDR3 loop spans 15 amino acids. Germline-derived CDR1 and CDR2 are SGHTS and YDEGEE. The CDR3 loop is CASTVGTLLLDTQYF. The CDR3 nucleotides read TGTGCCAGCACCGTCGGGACCCTCTTATTGGATACGCAGTATTTT.

The chain recombines TRBV18 with TRBJ1-2; TRBD1 matches at 10 bases. V lost 5 bases and J lost 5; bases outside the gene matches: 8. Germline V gene sequence: CDR1 KGHSH, CDR2 LQKENI. This CDR3 region has 15 residues. The DNA for the CDR3 is TGTGCCAGCTCATCTTACGGGACAGGGGCTTATGGCTACACCTTC. This translates into CASSSYGTGAYGYTF.

The genes are TRBV14 and TRBJ1-1; no firm D call. The ends were cut back, 3 bases at V and 2 bases at J, with 13 bases in the middle. This CDR3 spans 15 amino acids. CDR1 and CDR2 from the germline V gene are SGHDN and FVKESK. The CDR3 DNA reads TGTGCCAGCAGCCAGCAGTCAGAGATTAACACTGAAGCTTTCTTT. Translating gives CASSQQSEINTEAFF. Based on the CDR3 plus reference TRBV14 and TRBJ1-1, the full variable domain is EAGVTQFPSHSVIEKGQTVTLRCDPISGHDNLYWYRRVMGKEIKFLLHFVKESKQDESGMPNNRFLAERTGGTYSTLKVQPAELEDSGVYFCASSQQSEINTEAFFGQGTRLTVV.

J is TRBJ2-4 and V is TRBV6-1, with D unresolved. V gave up 6 bases and J gave up 2 bases, with 11 bases separating them. The germline CDR1 and CDR2 sequences are MNHNS and SASEGT. This CDR3 is built from 14 residues. Here the CDR3 reads CASSPPVPKNIQYF. The CDR3 nucleotides read TGTGCCAGCAGCCCCCCAGTTCCCAAAAACATTCAGTACTTC.

The rearrangement links TRBV28 to TRBJ2-1; TRBD1 aligns across 8 bases. V was clipped by 6 bases and J by 2 bases; unmatched bases: 15. The CDR3 is 18 amino acids. Germline V gene lookup returns CDR1 MDHEN and CDR2 SYDVKM. In DNA form, the CDR3 reads TGTGCCAGCAGAGCCTTAGGGACCGGGACAGGCGCCTACAATGAGCAGTTCTTC. Translation: CASRALGTGTGAYNEQFF.

The V call is TRBV18, the J call TRBJ2-3, with 8 bases identical to TRBD1. The junction had 8 bases not matched to a gene; V was cut back by 3 bases and J by 9 bases. The CDR3 loop spans 14 amino acids. Germline CDR1 KGHSH, CDR2 LQKENI. CDR3 DNA: TGTGCCAGCTCACCTGGCCAGGGGGCCGGGACGCAGTATTTT. As protein: CASSPGQGAGTQYF.

This clone was detected only a few times. The genes are TRBV7-9 and TRBJ2-7; 9 nucleotides agree with TRBD1. The germline gives CDR1 SEHNR, CDR2 FQNEAQ (reference sequence). CDR3 length: 11 residues. The CDR3 DNA follows: TGTGCCAGCAGCGGGGGGACAGGGATCTCGGTC. This gives the protein CASSGGTGISV.

The chain joins TRBV6-5 to TRBJ2-5; D remains ambiguous. The CDR3 loop spans 15 amino acids. Germline V gene data show CDR1 as MNHEY and CDR2 as SVGAGI. The V end lost 2 bases, the J end lost 1 base, and 11 bases lay between the germline ends. CDR3 DNA: TGTGCCAGCAGTTACATGGCACTAACCCAAGAGACCCAGTACTTC. Amino acid sequence: CASSYMALTQETQYF.

The chain combines TRBV10-1 with TRBJ1-1, with D unresolved. The CDR3 extends over 13 amino acids. Trimming stripped 5 bases from V and 1 base from J, with 8 bases between. From germline, CDR1 is WNHNN and CDR2 SYGVQD (reference sequence). The CDR3 protein is CASSFQANTEAFF. As DNA, the CDR3 is TGCGCCAGCAGTTTCCAAGCGAACACTGAAGCTTTCTTT.

The chain employs TRBV18 and TRBJ2-5; D might be TRBD1 (6 bases). Trimming pared 4 bases from V and 1 base from J, leaving 7 bases between. Looked up from germline, CDR1 is KGHSH and CDR2 is LQKENI. The length of the CDR3 is 13 residues. The CDR3, as DNA: TGTGCCAGCTCACAACAGGGCCAAGAGACCCAGTACTTC. Translating it yields CASSQQGQETQYF.

This chain uses TRBV2 with TRBJ2-7; D may be TRBD2 (6 bases). The germline V gene encodes CDR1 SNHLY and CDR2 FYNNEI. Trimming removed 4 bases from V and 3 bases from J, with 10 bases in between. This CDR3 region has 13 residues. The CDR3 reads CASSGDWNYEQYF. CDR3 nucleotides: TGTGCCAGCAGTGGGGACTGGAACTACGAGCAGTACTTC.

The J gene is TRBJ1-2, the V gene TRBV5-1; a weak D match, TRBD1 (6 bases). The germline V and J ends were trimmed by 0 bases and 5 bases, with 26 bases remaining between them. Germline CDR1 reads SGHRS; CDR2 reads YFSETQ. This CDR3 region has 19 residues. CDR3 sequence: CASSLENSLTGPPRYGYTF. The CDR3 nucleotides are TGCGCCAGCAGCTTGGAGAACTCTTTGACAGGCCCTCCGAGATATGGCTACACCTTC.

This rearrangement joins TRBV4-1 to TRBJ2-7; D is unresolved. This CDR3 contains 16 residues. Germline CDR1 MGHRA, CDR2 YSYEKL. Trimming took 3 bases from V and 4 from J, leaving 19 bases between them. DNA of the CDR3: TGCGCCAGCAGCCATCCAATAGGCACCCTGGGGTACGAGCAGTACTTC. Translated: CASSHPIGTLGYEQYF.

The V call is TRBV15, the J call TRBJ2-1; 8 positions agree with TRBD2. Germline values: CDR1 LNHNV, CDR2 YYDKDF (reference sequence). V lost 5 bases and J lost 10; bases outside the gene matches: 7. The CDR3 totals 13 residues. The CDR3 DNA sequence: TGTGCCACCAGCGAGCGGCCTAGCGGGGAGCAGTTCTTC. Its protein is CATSERPSGEQFF.

The sample holds one count of this clone. The chain uses TRBV2 and TRBJ2-2; a possible D gene is TRBD2 (5 bases). The CDR3 has 14 residues. V was cut by 7 bases and J by 3 bases, with 12 bases left in between. CDR1 and CDR2 (germline): SNHLY, FYNNEI. The CDR3 sequence is CASILGLHTGELFF. The CDR3, as DNA: TGTGCCAGCATACTAGGACTCCACACCGGGGAGCTGTTTTTT.